Listed here are 28 T cell receptor beta chains from one sample, sequenced in a study of CD4 T cells in relation to SARS-CoV-2 and coronaviruses. Method: immunoSEQ multiplex PCR; TCRdb's copy keeps in-frame clones and lacks some. The sample consists of under 70,000 clones, roughly 89% of them appearing once. The unexposed donors gave CD4+ T cells in 2011-2018, prior to COVID-19. The specimen sequenced was memory CD4+ T cells from PBMCs. Receptor source: a human donor in good health.

The genes are TRBV29-1 and TRBJ1-1; D is unresolved. V shed 5 bases and J shed 0 bases, with 16 bases lying between them. In germline, CDR1 is SQVTM, CDR2 ANQGSEA. The length of the CDR3 is 15 residues. The CDR3 bases are TGCAGCGTTACCACGGCAACGAGCATGAACACTGAAGCTTTCTTT. Residues: CSVTTATSMNTEAFF.

The chain links TRBV6-1 to TRBJ2-7; 10 bases are shared with TRBD2. Unmatched junction bases numbered 14, after V lost 2 bases and J lost 4 bases. In germline, CDR1 is MNHNS, CDR2 SASEGT. The CDR3 totals 18 residues. The CDR3, as DNA: TGTGCCAGCAGTGAATTATCCGGTGGAGCGGGAGGGCCGTACGAGCAGTACTTC. Translation: CASSELSGGAGGPYEQYF.

The chain couples TRBV4-2 to TRBJ2-1, with 7 bases lining up with TRBD2. J gave up 2 bases and V 0 bases, and 7 bases lay outside the gene matches. Germline V gene sequence: CDR1 LGHNA, CDR2 YNFKEQ. The CDR3 loop spans 17 amino acids. CDR3 bases: TGTGCCAGCAGCCAAGATCGGCTAGCGGACCCCTACAATGAGCAGTTCTTC. This gives the protein CASSQDRLADPYNEQFF.

The rearrangement uses TRBV6-5 and TRBJ1-5; 9 positions agree with TRBD1. The V segment lost 6 bases and the J segment 7 bases; nucleotides outside the gene matches: 10. In germline, CDR1 is MNHEY, CDR2 SVGAGI. The CDR3 spans 15 residues. The chain's CDR3 is CASRTGGKTRQPQHF. For the CDR3, the DNA is TGTGCCAGCAGGACAGGGGGAAAAACCAGGCAGCCCCAGCATTTT.

Here the CDR3 DNA reads TGTGCCAGTAGTATAGATTCCGCATGGAGCCCGGCCAAAAACATTCAGTACTTC. Amino acid sequence: CASSIDSAWSPAKNIQYF. The J gene is TRBJ2-4, the V gene TRBV19, with D uncertain. Trimming cost V 0 bases and J 1 base, with 16 bases left between them. This CDR3 is built from 18 residues. CDR1 is LNHDA and CDR2 is SQIVND in the germline V gene (reference sequence).

The rearrangement joins TRBV28 to TRBJ1-1; TRBD1 matches 8 bases. Losses at the gene ends were 5 bases for V and 1 base for J; bases not matched to a gene: 3. In germline, CDR1 is MDHEN, CDR2 SYDVKM. This CDR3 has 14 amino acids. CDR3 nucleotides: TGTGCCAGCAGTCAAGACAGGGGGAACACTGAAGCTTTCTTT. Translating gives CASSQDRGNTEAFF.

V and J are TRBV10-2 and TRBJ2-7, with D perhaps assigned TRBD1 or TRBD2 (5 bases each). This CDR3 is 16 amino acids long. V was clipped by 6 bases and J by 3 bases, with 21 bases between them. Germline CDR1 WSHSY, CDR2 SAAADI. The CDR3 nucleotides read TGCGCCAGCAGCTCCCTTGTGGGGGTTAGACTCTACGAGCAGTACTTC. It is translated as CASSSLVGVRLYEQYF.

There are a few counts of this clone. V and J are TRBV29-1 and TRBJ1-5; D remains ambiguous. Per the germline V gene, CDR1 is SQVTM and CDR2 is ANQGSEA. There are 13 residues in the CDR3. Trimming pared 6 bases from V and 3 bases from J, leaving 12 bases between. The CDR3 coding sequence is TGCAGCGTGCAGGACGCTCCCAATCAGCCCCAGCATTTT. It codes for CSVQDAPNQPQHF.

V usage is TRBV4-2 and J usage is TRBJ2-7; the D gene could be TRBD1 or TRBD2 (5 bases each). CDR1 LGHNA and CDR2 YNFKEQ come from the germline V gene. The CDR3 runs to 13 residues. Trimming pared 5 bases from V and 5 bases from J, leaving 13 bases between. CDR3 DNA: TGTGCCAGCAGCTCCACAGGTAGCGACGAGCAGTACTTC. It translates to CASSSTGSDEQYF.

The chain carries TRBV3-1 (or the pseudogene TRBV3-2) and TRBJ2-1; 7 nucleotides agree with TRBD2. Trimming cost V 0 bases and J 6 bases; bases outside gene matches: 8. Germline V gene data show CDR1 as LGHDT and CDR2 as YNNKEL (reference sequence). CDR3 length: 16 residues. The CDR3 nucleotides read TGTGCCAGCAGCCAAGAGGGCGGGAGAGGGGTCAATGAGCAGTTCTTC. Translated, it gives CASSQEGGRGVNEQFF.

The sample holds a few counts of this clone. The V gene is TRBV7-3, the J gene TRBJ2-2, with TRBD2 as a possible D gene (6 bases). Trimming shortened V by 2 bases and J by 0 bases, and 10 bases separated the two germline ends. CDR3 length equals 16 residues. Germline lookup yields CDR1 SGHTA and CDR2 FQGTGA. The CDR3 DNA is TGTGCCAGCAGCTTAGTCCCTAGCGCGAACACCGGGGAGCTGTTTTTT. Protein product: CASSLVPSANTGELFF. Based on the CDR3 plus reference TRBV7-3 and TRBJ2-2, the full variable domain is GAGVSQTPSNKVTEKGKYVELRCDPISGHTALYWYRQSLGQGPEFLIYFQGTGAADDSGLPNDRFFAVRPEGSVSTLKIQRTERGDSAVYLCASSLVPSANTGELFFGEGSRLTVL.

The chain joins TRBV5-1 to TRBJ2-5; 10 nucleotides align to TRBD2. Per germline, CDR1 SGHRS and CDR2 YFSETQ. The CDR3 totals 16 residues. The V and J ends lost 4 bases and 2 bases, in that order; junction bases with no gene match: 8. In nucleotides, the CDR3 is TGCGCCAGCAGCCGGGGGGGGACTAGCGCACAAGAGACCCAGTACTTC. Protein: CASSRGGTSAQETQYF.

V usage is TRBV3-1 (or the pseudogene TRBV3-2) and J usage is TRBJ1-6; 7 nucleotides line up with TRBD1. The V segment lost 0 bases and the J segment 10 bases; nucleotides outside the gene matches: 6. The CDR3 is made up of 15 amino acids. Per germline, CDR1 LGHDT and CDR2 YNNKEL (reference sequence). Here the CDR3 DNA reads TGTGCCAGCAGCCAAGACGAGGGGGCCGCATCACCCCTCCACTTT. Translation gives CASSQDEGAASPLHF.

The chain combines TRBV24-1 with TRBJ2-2; D unclear. V was cut by 4 bases and J by 4 bases, with 9 bases left in between. CDR1 KGHDR and CDR2 SFDVKD come from the germline V gene. The CDR3 consists of 14 residues. The CDR3, as DNA: TGTGCCACCAGTGACCCGCCTAGCACCGGGGAGCTGTTTTTT. It yields the protein CATSDPPSTGELFF.

This chain uses TRBV30 with TRBJ2-5; 7 bases are a match to TRBD1. Germline V lookup: CDR1 GTSNPN, CDR2 SVGIG (reference sequence). Trimming cost V 2 bases and J 5 bases; bases outside gene matches: 5. CDR3 length: 13 residues. CDR3 region: CAWSRQGVETQYF. The DNA of the CDR3 is TGTGCCTGGAGTAGGCAGGGGGTTGAGACCCAGTACTTC.

This sequence joins TRBV15 and TRBJ1-2; D possibly corresponds to TRBD1 (5 bases). Germline assignment: CDR1 LNHNV and CDR2 YYDKDF (reference sequence). V lost 1 base, J lost 8 bases, and 20 bases lay in between. The CDR3 length is 16 residues. The CDR3 sequence: CATSRGEGTLRQGYTF. The CDR3 DNA sequence: TGTGCCACCAGCAGAGGGGAAGGGACCCTCCGTCAGGGCTACACCTTC. The variable domain in full, with the rest retrieved from reference TRBV15 and TRBJ1-2, is DAMVIQNPRYQVTQFGKPVTLSCSQTLNHNVMYWYQQKSSQAPKLLFHYYDKDFNNEADTPDNFQSRRPNTSFCFLDIRSPGLGDTAMYLCATSRGEGTLRQGYTFGSGTRLTVV.

The chain recombines TRBV4-1 with TRBJ2-1, with 7 positions matching TRBD1. The CDR3 is 17 amino acids. V was pared by 1 base and J by 7 bases, with 13 bases of the junction left unmatched. The germline V gene encodes CDR1 MGHRA and CDR2 YSYEKL. For the CDR3, the DNA is TGCGCCAGCAGCCAAGGCCGACAGGGTAGGAGTGGGAATGAGCAGTTCTTC. Protein product: CASSQGRQGRSGNEQFF.

The rearrangement links TRBV19 to TRBJ1-2, with unresolved D. V was pared by 5 bases and J by 0 bases, with 10 bases between. From germline, CDR1 is LNHDA and CDR2 SQIVND (reference sequence). The CDR3 length is 14 residues. The CDR3: CASSQDRSNYGYTF. The CDR3, as DNA: TGTGCCAGTAGTCAGGACCGTTCTAACTATGGCTACACCTTC.

The rearrangement joins TRBV23-1 to TRBJ2-2; 7 positions match TRBD1. TRBV23-1 qualifies as an ORF whose function is uncertain. V gave up 8 bases and J gave up 3 bases; unmatched junction bases: 21. This CDR3 spans 19 amino acids. The CDR3 nucleotides are TGCGCCAGCTCTGCCAGAGCGTCCGGGACAGAAGAATACACCGGGGAGCTGTTTTTT. It is translated as CASSARASGTEEYTGELFF.

The J gene is TRBJ2-7, the V gene TRBV7-9; D may correspond to TRBD1 or TRBD2 (6 bases each). Germline V CDR1 and CDR2: SEHNR, FQNEAQ (reference sequence). Deletions cut 8 bases from V and 4 bases from J, with 18 bases between. The CDR3 consists of 14 residues. CDR3 sequence (DNA): TGTGCCAGCCCCCCGGGGGACACCGCATACGAGCAGTACTTC. It specifies CASPPGDTAYEQYF.

J is TRBJ2-7 and V is TRBV11-2; weak D call: TRBD2 (6 bases). Germline V gene data show CDR1 as SGHAT and CDR2 as FQNNGV. V was pared by 3 bases and J by 2 bases, with 11 bases between. CDR3 length: 14 residues. This CDR3 reads CASSFYGGAYEQYF. In DNA, the CDR3 is TGTGCCAGCAGCTTCTACGGAGGGGCCTACGAGCAGTACTTC.

V and J are TRBV2 and TRBJ2-1; weak D call: TRBD2 (6 bases). Trimming pared 6 bases from V and 5 bases from J, leaving 17 bases between. Germline V gene lookup returns CDR1 SNHLY and CDR2 FYNNEI. The CDR3 extends over 15 amino acids. The CDR3 loop is CASSYRGETDNEQFF. CDR3 DNA: TGTGCCAGCAGCTATCGCGGGGAAACGGACAATGAGCAGTTCTTC.

This clone was counted only a few times. The chain has TRBV28 and TRBJ1-5, with D perhaps matching TRBD1 (5 bases). Trimming removed 5 bases from V and 3 bases from J, with 14 bases in between. This CDR3 is 15 amino acids long. CDR1 and CDR2 from the germline V gene are MDHEN and SYDVKM. CDR3 amino acids: CASSRLGQDNQPQHF. The CDR3 nucleotides are TGTGCCAGCAGTAGACTTGGACAAGACAATCAGCCCCAGCATTTT.

This chain uses TRBV5-4 with TRBJ2-7; a weak D match, TRBD2 (5 bases). CDR3 length equals 13 residues. V was shortened by 5 bases and J by 3 bases, with 12 bases between the two germline ends. Germline V gene lookup returns CDR1 SGHNT and CDR2 YYREEE (reference sequence). CDR3: CASSWELIYEQYF. The CDR3 DNA sequence: TGTGCCAGCAGTTGGGAGTTGATCTACGAGCAGTACTTC. The whole variable domain, remainder taken from reference TRBV5-4 and TRBJ2-7, is ETGVTQSPTHLIKTRGQQVTLRCSSQSGHNTVSWYQQALGQGPQFIFQYYREEENGRGNFPPRFSGLQFPNYSSELNVNALELDDSALYLCASSWELIYEQYFGPGTRLTVT.

Only one count was recorded for this clone. The chain has TRBV7-3 and TRBJ2-6; D is perhaps TRBD1 or TRBD2 (5 bases each). The germline CDR1 and CDR2 sequences are SGHTA and FQGTGA. V gave up 4 bases and J gave up 3 bases, with 16 bases separating them. The CDR3 is made up of 17 amino acids. CDR3 region: CASSSRGAAVGANVLTF. CDR3 bases: TGTGCCAGCAGCTCACGTGGGGCAGCGGTTGGGGCCAACGTCCTGACTTTC. The complete variable domain, with remaining parts taken from reference TRBV7-3 and TRBJ2-6, reads GAGVSQTPSNKVTEKGKYVELRCDPISGHTALYWYRQSLGQGPEFLIYFQGTGAADDSGLPNDRFFAVRPEGSVSTLKIQRTERGDSAVYLCASSSRGAAVGANVLTFGAGSRLTVL.

The gene calls are TRBV28 and TRBJ1-5, with D maybe TRBD1 (5 bases). This CDR3 is 16 amino acids long. The germline V gene encodes CDR1 MDHEN and CDR2 SYDVKM. Trimming took off 3 bases at V and 5 bases at J, with 17 bases between the two ends. CDR3 sequence reads: CASSFGRRGGDQPQHF. The CDR3 DNA follows: TGTGCCAGCAGTTTTGGACGTAGGGGAGGGGATCAGCCCCAGCATTTT. Looking up the rest from reference TRBV28 and TRBJ1-5 gives the full variable domain: DVKVTQSSRYLVKRTGEKVFLECVQDMDHENMFWYRQDPGLGLRLIYFSYDVKMKEKGDIPEGYSVSREKKERFSLILESASTNQTSMYLCASSFGRRGGDQPQHFGDGTRLSIL.

This chain uses TRBV3-1 (or the pseudogene TRBV3-2) with TRBJ2-7; D not resolved. Trimming took 2 bases from V and 6 from J, leaving 11 bases between them. CDR3 size: 13 residues. Looked up from germline, CDR1 is LGHDT and CDR2 is YNNKEL (reference sequence). CDR3: CASSQNSRFEQYF. CDR3 sequence (DNA): TGTGCCAGCAGCCAAAATTCGCGATTCGAGCAGTACTTC.

V usage is TRBV6-2 or TRBV6-3 and J usage is TRBJ2-5; 10 bases align to TRBD2. The V and J ends lost 6 bases and 2 bases, in that order; junction bases with no gene match: 12. The CDR3 has 17 residues. Germline V CDR1 and CDR2: MNHEY, SVGEGT. The CDR3 loop reads CASSWELAGAKQETQYF. CDR3 coding DNA: TGTGCCAGCAGCTGGGAGCTAGCGGGAGCCAAACAAGAGACCCAGTACTTC.